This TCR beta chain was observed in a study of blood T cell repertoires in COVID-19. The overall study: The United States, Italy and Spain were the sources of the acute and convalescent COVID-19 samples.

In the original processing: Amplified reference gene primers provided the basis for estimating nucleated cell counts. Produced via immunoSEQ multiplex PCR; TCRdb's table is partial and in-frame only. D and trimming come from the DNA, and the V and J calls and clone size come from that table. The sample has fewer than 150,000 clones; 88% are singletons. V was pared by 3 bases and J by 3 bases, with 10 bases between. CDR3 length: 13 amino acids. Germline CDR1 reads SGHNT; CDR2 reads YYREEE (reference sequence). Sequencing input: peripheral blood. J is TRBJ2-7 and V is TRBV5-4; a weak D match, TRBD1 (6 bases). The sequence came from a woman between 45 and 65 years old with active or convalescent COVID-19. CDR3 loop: CASSSKQGYEQYF. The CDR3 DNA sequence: TGTGCCAGCAGCTCAAAACAGGGCTACGAGCAGTACTTC.